This record concerns one T cell receptor beta chain sequence. What it recognizes is unknown. This sample is drawn from a study of vaccination effects on CD4 cells after COVID-19. For the study at large: It was a median of 72 days after the second dose that post-vaccine samples were obtained.

Antigen-specific CD4+ T cells were first expanded with viral peptide pools by the ViraFEST assay and only then sequenced. Subsequent to a culture period of more than 9 days, CD4+ T cells were isolated. Two-dose vaccination with either BNT162b2 or mRNA-1273 was given to the participants. Vaccine recipients lacked prior SARS-CoV-2 infection and had negative nucleocapsid antibodies. Researchers swapped half the medium for IL-2 medium on both days 3 and 7. Profiled with immunoSEQ multiplex PCR; TCRdb holds only in-frame clones, not every one. The table lists some 22,000 clones, 73% of them singletons. Germline V gene sequence: CDR1 SGHAT, CDR2 FQNNGV. This CDR3 is built from 15 residues. V gave up 2 bases and J gave up 9 bases, with 17 bases separating them.

Sequenced material: CD4+ T cells from PBMCs cultured with SARS-CoV-2 spike peptides, taken after COVID-19 vaccination. The chain couples TRBV11-2 to TRBJ2-1; weak D call: TRBD2 (5 bases). This receptor was obtained from a human donor who received a COVID-19 vaccine. For the CDR3, the DNA is TGTGCCAGCAGCTTAAGAGGGAGTAGGATCGGTGAGCAGTTCTTC. Translated: CASSLRGSRIGEQFF.